The following is a T cell receptor (beta chain) sequence with its context. These data are taken from a study of blood T cell repertoires in COVID-19. Sequencing used immunoSEQ multiplex PCR; TCRdb keeps in-frame clones, though not all of them. Altogether under 60,000 clones are present, about 77% being singletons, with the ten largest covering 20%. Germline assignment: CDR1 ENHRY and CDR2 SYGVKD. The CDR3 is 14 amino acids. With 10 bases clipped from V and 11 bases from J, the junction kept 10 bases outside the gene matches. The specimen was peripheral blood. The V and J genes are TRBV10-3 and TRBJ1-6; 11 bases are a match to TRBD1. This sequence was found in a human donor with active or convalescent COVID-19. The donor label of this sample is uncertain. CDR3 DNA: TGTGCCACCAGCGGACAGGGGGCGCCTGCACCCCTCCACTTT. Encoded protein: CATSGQGAPAPLHF.